Sequencing of this T cell receptor beta chain was carried out in a study of blood T cell repertoires in COVID-19. Study-level information: T cells, B-cell-depleted T cells, or PBMCs supplied cDNA or gDNA.

This CDR3 spans 12 amino acids. Germline values: CDR1 MNHEY, CDR2 SVGEGT. Between the trimmed V and J ends, which lost 5 bases and 5 bases, there was a span of 7 bases. Original processing notes: By means of reference gene primer amplification, nucleated cell counts were estimated. Only in-frame clones appear in the TCRdb table, and some are missing; sequencing was by immunoSEQ multiplex PCR. V and J calls and clone size are those listed in that table; D and trimming were worked out from the DNA. This table holds about 60,000 clones, around 90% found once. This sequence was found in a man aged 55 to 70 with acute or convalescent COVID-19. The chain combines TRBV6-2 or TRBV6-3 with TRBJ1-5; D is undetermined. The sequencing sample was made of peripheral blood. In DNA form, the CDR3 reads TGTGCCAGCAGTAAAACAGATCAGCCCCAGCATTTT. Residues: CASSKTDQPQHF.